This TCR beta chain was sequenced for a study of blood T cell repertoires in COVID-19. Enrolled through a virtual design, the participants were between roughly 18 and 95 years of age and came from about two dozen US areas. Clinical history as reported by participants underpinned cohort assignment. In germline, CDR1 is MDHEN, CDR2 SYDVKM. The CDR3 loop spans 16 amino acids. V lost 8 bases to trimming and J lost 3 bases, with 20 bases between them. Original handling: Amplification with reference gene primers provided the estimates of nucleated cell counts. Assay used: immunoSEQ multiplex PCR; TCRdb lists only in-frame clones, some missing. The DNA was the basis for D and trimming; V, J and clone size are from that table. Here the sample spans a few hundred thousand clones, around 87% being singletons.

The chain carries TRBV28 and TRBJ1-5, with D perhaps TRBD1 (6 bases). This sequence originates from a man aged 18 to 30 who had recovered from COVID-19. The specimen sequenced was PBMCs or T cells enriched from blood (not recorded which). The CDR3 spells CASVTIRGAPNQPQHF. CDR3 nucleotide sequence: TGTGCCAGCGTAACGATTCGGGGGGCCCCCAATCAGCCCCAGCATTTT.